This T cell receptor (beta chain) was sequenced during a study of CD8+ T cells in alopecia areata. Extracted from the samples, RNA was reverse transcribed into cDNA to serve as the sequencing template. Profiling relied on immunoSEQ multiplex PCR, and the TCRdb table lists in-frame clones only, not all of them. The sample carries over 150,000 clones, 60% to 70% recorded once. Treatment of the sample: oral pan-JAK inhibitor, 5-10 mg twice daily. The source of this sequence is a human donor with alopecia areata. Sample: CD4+ T cells sorted from blood, taken at week 4, from a patient treated with tofacitinib.

The CDR3 loop reads CASSQTEFSSYEQYF. The CDR3, as DNA: TGCGCCAGCAGCCAGACAGAGTTCAGCTCCTACGAGCAGTACTTC. This chain connects TRBV5-1 to TRBJ2-7; tentatively, D is TRBD1 (5 bases). CDR1 is SGHRS, CDR2 YFSETQ, per germline. The V and J ends lost 4 bases and 0 bases respectively, with 14 bases between them. This CDR3 spans 15 amino acids. The complete variable domain, with remaining parts taken from reference TRBV5-1 and TRBJ2-7, reads KAGVTQTPRYLIKTRGQQVTLSCSPISGHRSVSWYQQTPGQGLQFLFEYFSETQRNKGNFPGRFSGRQFSNSRSEMNVSTLELGDSALYLCASSQTEFSSYEQYFGPGTRLTVT.